The source of this T cell receptor beta chain is a study of beta chain features in type 1 diabetes. Each of the CD4+ naive, central memory, regulatory and stem cell-like memory populations was sorted via CD45RO/CCR7/CD25/CD127/CD95/CD27. This clone was counted a few times. Since all of the isolated RNA was reverse transcribed, expressed TCRB transcripts were what got sequenced. Clones were sequenced by immunoSEQ multiplex PCR, and TCRdb holds only the in-frame ones, with some missing. The table has about 350,000 clones, around 19% seen once. In germline, CDR1 is KGHSH, CDR2 LQKENI. The ends lost 2 bases at V and 5 bases at J; junction bases unmatched: 14. The CDR3 sequence is 17 residues long.

The sequence was collected from a young woman in good health. V gene TRBV18 combines with J gene TRBJ2-5, with 7 bases matching TRBD2. The specimen sequenced was naive CD4+ T cells from blood. CDR3 protein: CASSPSRAGDLMETQYF. In nucleotides, the CDR3 is TGTGCCAGCTCACCAAGCCGGGCGGGAGACTTGATGGAGACCCAGTACTTC.